These T cell receptor beta chains were read from a single sample in a study of blood T cell repertoires in COVID-19. TCRdb keeps only in-frame clones here, not all; method: immunoSEQ multiplex PCR. The sample consists of about 260,000 clones, just under 90% of them appearing once. The sample consisted of PBMCs or T cells enriched from blood (not recorded which). These TCRs come from a man over 45 who had been exposed to COVID-19. Both conserved end residues are part of each CDR3. A D gene is named only where the DNA matches it firmly. Not all rows give a size; the values are once, few, many and, for expanded clones, a class.

>TRBV29-1|TRBJ2-5|NA|NA
CSVPREMRWETQYF
TGCAGCGTTCCCCGGGAAATGAGGTGGGAGACCCAGTACTTC
>TRBV6-5|TRBJ1-6|TRBD1|few
CASSTGAELPLHF
TGTGCCAGTAGCACAGGGGCGGAATTACCCCTCCACTTT
>TRBV11-2|TRBJ2-7|NA|NA
CASSLTTGSEQYF
TGTGCCAGCAGCCTTACGACAGGCTCCGAGCAGTACTTC
>TRBV12-5|TRBJ2-1|TRBD2|NA
CASGWVLAGEYNEQFF
TGTGCTAGTGGTTGGGTACTAGCGGGGGAATACAATGAGCAGTTCTTC
>TRBV6-6|TRBJ1-2|NA|once
CASSLGWGGSSYGYTF
TGTGCCAGCAGTTTGGGGTGGGGAGGGTCAAGCTATGGCTACACCTTC
>TRBV5-1|TRBJ1-2|NA|once
CASSLGRINYGYTF
TGCGCCAGCAGCTTGGGGCGGATCAACTATGGCTACACCTTC
>TRBV18|TRBJ2-7|NA|NA
CASSPPATNEQYF
TGTGCCAGCTCACCACCGGCGACAAACGAGCAGTACTTC
>TRBV19|TRBJ1-5|NA|NA
CASSRTNNQPQHF
TGTGCCAGTAGTCGGACAAACAATCAGCCCCAGCATTTT
>TRBV5-1|TRBJ2-2|NA|NA
CASSFQGLTGELFF
TGCGCCAGCAGCTTTCAGGGTTTGACCGGGGAGCTGTTTTTT
>TRBV6-5|TRBJ2-5|NA|once
CASSRNRLMGTQYF
TGTGCCAGCAGCCGGAACAGGCTGATGGGGACCCAGTACTTC
>TRBV27|TRBJ1-1|NA|NA
CASEVVSDTEAFF
TGTGCCAGCGAGGTAGTTTCGGACACTGAAGCTTTCTTT
>TRBV10-3|TRBJ1-1|NA|NA
CAIRAWGANTEAFF
TGTGCCATCAGGGCGTGGGGCGCGAACACTGAAGCTTTCTTT
>TRBV2|TRBJ1-1|NA|NA
CASNRKRAGSAEAFF
TGTGCCAGCAACCGAAAACGGGCGGGTAGCGCTGAAGCTTTCTTT
>TRBV18|TRBJ1-2|NA|NA
CASSPSGDGGYTF
TGTGCCAGCTCACCATCCGGGGATGGAGGCTACACCTTC
>TRBV18|TRBJ2-1|TRBD2|NA
CASSPQRLTSGGLGEQFF
TGTGCCAGCTCACCCCAACGTCTGACTAGCGGGGGACTGGGTGAGCAGTTCTTC
>TRBV12-3/TRBV12-4|TRBJ1-6|NA|NA
CASSLDWRGLHF
TGTGCCAGCAGTTTAGATTGGAGGGGCCTCCACTTT
>TRBV2|TRBJ1-6|TRBD1|NA
CASTLDRGRDSPLHF
TGTGCCAGCACCCTTGACAGGGGACGAGATTCACCCCTCCACTTT
>TRBV15|TRBJ2-4|NA|NA
CATSGLRGQNIQYF
TGTGCCACCAGCGGCCTGAGAGGTCAGAACATTCAGTACTTC
>TRBV24-1|TRBJ1-4|TRBD1|NA
CATSDARQGKGEKLFF
TGTGCCACCAGTGATGCACGACAGGGGAAGGGCGAAAAACTGTTTTTT
>TRBV28|TRBJ1-3|NA|NA
CASSPGGAGNTIYF
TGTGCCAGCAGCCCTGGGGGGGCTGGAAACACCATATATTTT
>TRBV28|TRBJ1-1|TRBD1|NA
CASSYGQGVTEAFF
TGTGCCAGCAGTTATGGACAGGGTGTCACTGAAGCTTTCTTT
>TRBV29-1|TRBJ1-2|TRBD1|NA
CSADQGGYGYTF
TGCAGCGCCGATCAGGGGGGCTATGGCTACACCTTC
>TRBV9|TRBJ2-7|TRBD2|NA
CASSVDAVAGSYEQYF
TGTGCCAGCAGCGTAGATGCAGTAGCGGGCAGCTACGAGCAGTACTTC
>TRBV7-2|TRBJ1-5|NA|NA
CASSLGSSGQPQHF
TGTGCCAGCAGCTTAGGGTCCAGCGGGCAGCCCCAGCATTTT
>TRBV21-1|TRBJ1-5|NA|NA
CASSKVLTGLNQPQHF
TGTGCCAGCAGCAAAGTCTTAACAGGGTTAAATCAGCCCCAGCATTTT
>TRBV6-2/TRBV6-3|TRBJ1-1|NA|NA
CASSYGQVGAFF
TGTGCCAGCAGTTACGGGCAGGTGGGAGCTTTCTTT
>TRBV11-2|TRBJ1-6|TRBD1|NA
CASSSGQGHSPLHF
TGTGCCAGCAGCTCCGGACAGGGGCATTCACCCCTCCACTTT
>TRBV5-1|TRBJ2-3|TRBD2|NA
CASSLGLASDTQYF
TGCGCCAGCAGCTTGGGACTAGCCTCAGATACGCAGTATTTT
>TRBV7-9|TRBJ2-1|TRBD2|NA
CASSPSGLSSYNEQFF
TGTGCCAGCAGCCCTAGCGGATTGAGCTCCTACAATGAGCAGTTCTTC
>TRBV5-1|TRBJ1-1|NA|NA
CASSVRQNTEAFF
TGCGCCAGCAGCGTTAGACAGAACACTGAAGCTTTCTTT
>TRBV7-8|TRBJ2-7|NA|NA
CASSRGNRALREQYF
TGTGCCAGCAGCCGCGGAAACAGGGCTTTACGCGAGCAGTACTTC
>TRBV3-1/TRBV3-2|TRBJ2-1|NA|once
CASSQVLYNEQFF
TGTGCCAGCAGCCAAGTTCTGTACAATGAGCAGTTCTTC
>TRBV9|TRBJ1-2|NA|few
CASSVSGQHYGYTF
TGTGCCAGCAGCGTATCAGGCCAGCACTATGGCTACACCTTC
>TRBV15|TRBJ1-5|NA|NA
CATSIRQASNQPQHF
TGTGCCACCAGCATTAGACAGGCTAGCAATCAGCCCCAGCATTTT
>TRBV11-2|TRBJ2-5|TRBD2|NA
CASSFVFASGGTQYF
TGTGCCAGCAGCTTCGTATTCGCTAGCGGTGGGACCCAGTACTTC
>TRBV11-3|TRBJ1-5|NA|NA
CASQRGGSRKGNQPQHF
TGTGCCAGCCAAAGGGGGGGATCGAGGAAAGGCAATCAGCCCCAGCATTTT
>TRBV5-1|TRBJ1-5|TRBD1|NA
CASSEGTGLQPQHF
TGCGCCAGCAGCGAGGGGACAGGGCTTCAGCCCCAGCATTTT
>TRBV7-9|TRBJ1-5|NA|NA
CASSSQGDGNQPQHF
TGTGCCAGCAGCTCTCAGGGTGACGGCAATCAGCCCCAGCATTTT
>TRBV2|TRBJ2-1|TRBD2|NA
CASSDWGGAYNEQFF
TGTGCCAGCAGTGACTGGGGGGGGGCCTACAATGAGCAGTTCTTC
>TRBV19|TRBJ2-3|NA|NA
CASSIGGGDTQYF
TGTGCCAGTAGTATAGGAGGGGGAGATACGCAGTATTTT
>TRBV6-7|TRBJ2-2|TRBD2|many
CASSYSCLRGVTGELFF
TGTGCCAGCAGTTACTCATGTCTGCGGGGGGTAACCGGGGAGCTGTTTTTT
>TRBV11-2|TRBJ1-5|TRBD1|NA
CASSFGTGPYSNQPQHF
TGTGCCAGCAGCTTCGGGACAGGGCCCTATAGCAATCAGCCCCAGCATTTT
>TRBV19|TRBJ1-2|NA|NA
CASSIEPRRGYTF
TGTGCCAGTAGTATAGAACCTCGGCGGGGCTACACCTTC
>TRBV3-1/TRBV3-2|TRBJ1-1|TRBD1|NA
CASSEGAYTEAFF
TGTGCCAGCAGCGAGGGGGCCTATACTGAAGCTTTCTTT
>TRBV20-1|TRBJ2-1|TRBD2|NA
CSASSSGPYNEQFF
TGCAGTGCTAGTTCTAGCGGGCCCTACAATGAGCAGTTCTTC
>TRBV28|TRBJ1-2|TRBD1|NA
CASRTPGQGDEFGYTF
TGTGCCAGCAGGACCCCTGGACAGGGGGACGAGTTTGGCTACACCTTC
>TRBV5-1|TRBJ2-5|TRBD2|NA
CASSLVGLAGVQETQYF
TGCGCCAGCAGCTTGGTTGGACTAGCGGGGGTACAAGAGACCCAGTACTTC
>TRBV4-1|TRBJ1-3|NA|NA
CASSQETRVSGNTIYF
TGCGCCAGCAGCCAAGAGACCAGGGTCTCTGGAAACACCATATATTTT